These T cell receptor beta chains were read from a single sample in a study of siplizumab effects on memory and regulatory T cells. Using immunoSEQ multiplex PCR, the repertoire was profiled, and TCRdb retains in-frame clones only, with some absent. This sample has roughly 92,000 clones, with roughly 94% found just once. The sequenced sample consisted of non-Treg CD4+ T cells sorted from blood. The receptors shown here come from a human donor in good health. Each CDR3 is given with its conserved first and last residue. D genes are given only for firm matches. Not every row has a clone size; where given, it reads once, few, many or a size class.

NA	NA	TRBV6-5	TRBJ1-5	TGTGCCAGCAGTTCGTATAAGAGCAATCAGCCCCAGCATTTT	CASSSYKSNQPQHF
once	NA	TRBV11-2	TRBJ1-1	TGTGCCAGCAGCCACGGAGTTACTGAAGCTTTCTTT	CASSHGVTEAFF
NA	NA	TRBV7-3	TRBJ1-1	TGTGCCAGCAGCTTGGGGGGCGTGAACACTGAAGCTTTCTTT	CASSLGGVNTEAFF
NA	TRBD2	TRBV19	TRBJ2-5	TGTGCCAGTAGTATTAGTGTTCGGTCTAGCGGGACCGGGACCCAGTACTTC	CASSISVRSSGTGTQYF
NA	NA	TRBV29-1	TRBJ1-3	TGCAGCGTTTCGACAGCCTACTCTGGAAACACCATATATTTT	CSVSTAYSGNTIYF
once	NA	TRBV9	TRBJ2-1	TGTGCCAGCAGCGTATTTGGTCGGGATGAGCAGTTCTTC	CASSVFGRDEQFF
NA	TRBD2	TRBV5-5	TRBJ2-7	TGTGCCAGCAGCTTCGCTCTCACACGGGGGGGCTACGAGCAGTACTTC	CASSFALTRGGYEQYF
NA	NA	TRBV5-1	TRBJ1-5	TGCGCCAGCAGCCCAGGGTGGGATCAGCCCCAGCATTTT	CASSPGWDQPQHF
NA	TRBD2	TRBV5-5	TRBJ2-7	TGTGCCAGCAGCTCCGGGACTAGCGGAACCATTTTCTCCTACGAGCAGTACTTC	CASSSGTSGTIFSYEQYF
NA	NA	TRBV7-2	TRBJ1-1	TGTGCCAGCAGCTTAGTAAGGGGAGCCACTGAAGCTTTCTTT	CASSLVRGATEAFF
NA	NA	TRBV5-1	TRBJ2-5	TGCGCCAGCAGCTTGGGACTTCCTTCGAGAGAGACCCAGTACTTC	CASSLGLPSRETQYF